This TCR beta chain originates from a study of graft-versus-host responses after intestinal transplantation. Study as a whole: Transplantation in recipients was multivisceral, liver-intestinal, or isolated intestinal. All recipients got anti-thymocyte globulin induction, then tacrolimus and steroids for roughly three years. Study-level results: Early post-transplant HvG declines were associated with peak circulating GvH clone levels.

There are 14 residues in the CDR3. Germline values: CDR1 MNHNY, CDR2 SVGAGI (reference sequence). Deletions cut 5 bases from V and 7 bases from J, with 17 bases between. Comments on this clone: The antigen is undetermined.

Clones were read by immunoSEQ multiplex PCR, and TCRdb kept only the in-frame ones, dropping some. This sample has about 130,000 clones; around 90% occur once, and the top ten carry 0.15% to 0.2%. This TCR came from a human donor who received an intestinal transplant. V usage is TRBV6-6 and J usage is TRBJ1-2; a weak D match, TRBD1 (6 bases). The sample was unstimulated CD4+ T cells sorted from spleen or lymph node cells, taken before intestinal transplant. In nucleotides, the CDR3 is TGTGCCAGCAGTGCCCCAGGGGTATTGGGTGGCTACACCTTC. Amino acids: CASSAPGVLGGYTF.